Listed below are T cell receptor beta chains from one sample, sequenced in a study of CD8 T cells in ankylosing spondylitis. One entry per CDR3 protein, called by TCRdb with MiXCR from the 5' RACE reads. The profile shows 350,000 to 450,000 distinct CDR3 sequences, roughly 20% of them singletons. The sequencing sample was made of blood, either unsorted or a sorted T cell fraction (not recorded which). These TCRs come from a male donor with ankylosing spondylitis or in good health (not recorded which). CDR3s include the opening cysteine and the closing phenylalanine or tryptophan. Fields, in order: J gene, V gene, CDR3 protein.

TRBJ2-1 | TRBV11-2 | CASSLNGAPYAGGKYNEQFF
TRBJ2-5 | TRBV29-1 | CSVEWGGHYQETQYF
TRBJ2-7 | TRBV28 | CASSPPTGFSSYEQYF
TRBJ2-3 | TRBV5-1 | CASSLVWTDTDTQYF
TRBJ2-1 | TRBV20-1 | CSATRLLAGAPVSFF
TRBJ2-2 | TRBV29-1 | CSAGDGNTGELFF
TRBJ2-7 | TRBV5-5 | CASSSVGQGYEQYF
TRBJ2-3 | TRBV6-1 | CACGMSGATDTQYF
TRBJ2-3 | TRBV6-1 | CASGRTGTDTQYF
TRBJ2-5 | TRBV5-1 | CASSSTQETQYF
TRBJ1-5 | TRBV12-3/TRBV12-4 | CASRARNQPQHF
TRBJ2-7 | TRBV15 | CATSRVPSSGNEQYF
TRBJ2-7 | TRBV4-1 | CASSLGTEDEQYF
TRBJ2-1 | TRBV24-1 | CATRESGQFF
TRBJ2-5 | TRBV20-1 | CSAQPPYQETQYF
TRBJ2-1 | TRBV7-9 | CASSLVGEGAPEQFF
TRBJ2-3 | TRBV7-3 | CASSSRYGSTDTQYF
TRBJ2-7 | TRBV7-9 | CASSQPGLAGPGEQYF
TRBJ2-1 | TRBV20-1 | CSARLAQGPYNEQFF
TRBJ2-1 | TRBV7-2 | CASSSVAGGYYNEQFF
TRBJ2-3 | TRBV28 | CASNPIDTDTQYF
TRBJ2-7 | TRBV11-2 | CASSGQESYEQYF
TRBJ2-7 | TRBV12-3/TRBV12-4 | CASSLAAGDPYEQYF
TRBJ2-7 | TRBV12-3/TRBV12-4 | CASSGVGREQYF
TRBJ1-1 | TRBV7-8 | CASSLTTQDMNTEAFF
TRBJ2-5 | TRBV3-1 | CASSPPPDPERTQYF
TRBJ2-5 | TRBV12-3/TRBV12-4 | CASTNGGQETQYF
TRBJ2-2 | TRBV7-9 | CASRTLGTGELFF
TRBJ2-3 | TRBV10-2 | CASSGESSGGFPPDTQYF
TRBJ1-1 | TRBV27 | CASSLGRGEAFF
TRBJ2-2 | TRBV19 | CASSISSGEDTGELFF
TRBJ2-7 | TRBV4-1 | CASSQVSSDYEQYF
TRBJ2-5 | TRBV12-3/TRBV12-4 | CASRPGMYGETQYF
TRBJ2-4 | TRBV7-9 | CASSGQLVAKNIQYF
TRBJ2-4 | TRBV28 | CASTSPGLPGNIQYF
TRBJ2-7 | TRBV12-3/TRBV12-4 | CASSLGGGPLYEQYF
TRBJ2-1 | TRBV7-3 | CASRSTGGYNEQFF
TRBJ2-1 | TRBV7-2 | CASSLTIGNEQFF
TRBJ2-1 | TRBV4-1 | CASSHQGNAYNVQFF
TRBJ1-2 | TRBV12-3/TRBV12-4 | CASSTGTGGGYGYTF
TRBJ2-7 | TRBV28 | CASSSAYYEQYF
TRBJ1-5 | TRBV12-3/TRBV12-4 | CASRGPGNQPQHF
TRBJ2-7 | TRBV12-3/TRBV12-4 | CASSSSRQGSGYEQYF
TRBJ2-5 | TRBV7-9 | CASSPQTGQETQYF
TRBJ2-3 | TRBV3-1 | CASSLNRLAADTQYF
TRBJ2-7 | TRBV7-9 | CASRPPEGLWEQYF
TRBJ2-7 | TRBV11-2 | CASSPGGDGPYEQYF
TRBJ2-1 | TRBV4-1 | CASSPTQGVYNEQFF
TRBJ2-1 | TRBV12-3/TRBV12-4 | CASSPLPSSLDNEQFF
TRBJ2-5 | TRBV5-1 | CASSLSGPGVQETQYF
TRBJ2-7 | TRBV7-9 | CASSLRAGGEQYF